Shown below are 19 T cell receptor beta chains from a single sample sequenced in a study of T cells in Graves' hyperthyroidism and ophthalmopathy. What was amplified from RNA transcripts were TCR beta CDR3 regions. The TCR CDR3 first-round RT-PCR relied on the HTBI primer set. MiXCR was run by TCRdb on the multiplex PCR reads, yielding one entry per CDR3 protein. The top ten clones hold roughly 7.1% of a sample with 500,000 to 750,000 distinct CDR3 sequences, approximately 15% of them seen once. The sequencing input was blood. The source is a woman between 18 and 29 years old with Graves' ophthalmopathy.

This clonotype was detected ten times or more. The chain uses TRBV28 and TRBJ2-7, with D unclear. V shed 6 bases and J shed 0 bases, with 3 bases lying between them. Germline-derived CDR1 and CDR2 are MDHEN and SYDVKM. The CDR3 is 11 amino acids. Here the CDR3 DNA reads TGTGCCAGCAGGGACTCCTACGAGCAGTACTTC. It encodes CASRDSYEQYF.

This clonotype was seen repeatedly, ten times or more. The genes are TRBV2 and TRBJ2-7; 8 bases align to TRBD2. Trimming cost V 5 bases and J 6 bases; bases outside gene matches: 12. Per germline, CDR1 SNHLY and CDR2 FYNNEI. This CDR3 has 15 amino acids. The DNA of the CDR3 is TGTGCCAGCAGTCCTCGCGGACTAGCTCTTGCCGAGCAGTACTTC. Protein product: CASSPRGLALAEQYF.

Many counts were recorded for this clonotype. The gene calls are TRBV18 and TRBJ1-1; possibly TRBD1 for D (6 bases). Germline V gives CDR1 KGHSH, CDR2 LQKENI. The CDR3 runs to 14 residues. V was pared by 4 bases and J by 4 bases, with 13 bases between. The CDR3 loop is CASSLNRDPTEAFF. CDR3 nucleotides: TGTGCCAGCTCACTTAACAGGGACCCCACTGAAGCTTTCTTT. Full variable domain (missing parts from reference TRBV18 and TRBJ1-1): NAGVMQNPRHLVRRRGQEARLRCSPMKGHSHVYWYRQLPEEGLKFMVYLQKENIIDESGMPKERFSAEFPKEGPSILRIQQVVRGDSAAYFCASSLNRDPTEAFFGQGTRLTVV.

The chain carries TRBV29-1 and TRBJ1-5; maybe TRBD1 (5 bases). Germline V CDR1 and CDR2: SQVTM, ANQGSEA. CDR3 length: 14 amino acids. Trimming pared 7 bases from V and 3 bases from J, leaving 16 bases between. CDR3 in amino acids: CSASIWGFNQPQHF. The CDR3 nucleotides read TGCAGCGCCTCGATCTGGGGCTTCAATCAGCCCCAGCATTTT.

This chain uses TRBV27 with TRBJ2-2; perhaps TRBD1 as D (7 bases). The CDR3 has 15 amino acids. Trimming left V 5 bases short and J 7 bases short, with 17 bases between. Germline V gene sequence: CDR1 MNHEY, CDR2 SMNVEV (reference sequence). The CDR3 loop reads CASSTLDRRDGELFF. CDR3 sequence (DNA): TGTGCCAGCAGTACCTTGGACAGGCGGGACGGGGAGCTGTTTTTT.

This clonotype occurred a few times. One end of the junction fails to match germline, which may point to a read error. The rearrangement uses TRBV9 and TRBJ2-1; maybe TRBD2 (6 bases). CDR3 size: 13 residues. The V gene's germline CDR1 is SGDLS and CDR2 YYNGEE. The CDR3 coding sequence is TGTGCCAGCTCACCGCGCTTCCGGGACTGGGTCCTCTTC. This gives the protein CASSPRFRDWVLF.

This sequence joins TRBV12-3 or TRBV12-4 and TRBJ1-2, with 10 bases lining up with TRBD1. This CDR3 comprises 15 residues. V dropped 7 bases and J dropped 4; count of bases not matched to a gene: 9. CDR3 sequence reads: CASTRDRGSSYGYTF. CDR3 bases: TGTGCCAGCACCCGGGACAGGGGATCCTCCTATGGCTACACCTTC.

This clonotype was counted between two and nine times. V gene TRBV6-2 or TRBV6-3 combines with J gene TRBJ2-4, with D possibly matching TRBD2 (5 bases). The V gene's germline CDR1 is MNHEY and CDR2 SVGEGT. The CDR3 covers 17 residues. With 5 bases removed from V and 1 base from J, the gap between germline ends came to 18 bases. The CDR3 loop is CASSGRGRKAAKNIQYF. The DNA of the CDR3 is TGTGCCAGCAGTGGGCGTGGGAGAAAAGCTGCCAAAAACATTCAGTACTTC.

This clonotype was found a few times. This rearrangement joins TRBV5-1 to TRBJ1-6; D possibly corresponds to TRBD1 (5 bases). CDR1 is SGHRS and CDR2 is YFSETQ in the germline V gene. V was pared by 5 bases and J by 5 bases, with 11 bases between. This CDR3 is 14 amino acids long. The CDR3 DNA reads TGCGCCAGCAGGTCGGGGGTGGATAATTCACCCCTCCACTTT. It translates to CASRSGVDNSPLHF.

Ten or more counts support this clonotype. The chain has TRBV20-1 and TRBJ2-7, with D perhaps matching TRBD2 (5 bases). V lost 6 bases and J 0 bases, leaving 21 bases between the germline ends. Germline lookup yields CDR1 DFQATT and CDR2 SNEGSKA (reference sequence). The CDR3 spans 16 residues. CDR3 in amino acids: CSAESRGTGTSYEQYF. CDR3 nucleotides: TGCAGTGCAGAATCCCGGGGAACGGGCACCTCCTACGAGCAGTACTTC.

The rearrangement uses TRBV18 and TRBJ1-1; possible D gene TRBD1, 5 bases. CDR3 length: 12 amino acids. Trimming took 5 bases from V and 9 from J, leaving 13 bases between them. The germline V gene encodes CDR1 KGHSH and CDR2 LQKENI. The DNA of the CDR3 is TGTGCCAGCTCATCCCCGGGACTCCAAGCTTTCTTT. Its translation is CASSSPGLQAFF.

This rearrangement joins TRBV9 to TRBJ2-5; maybe TRBD2 (6 bases). Germline V gene sequence: CDR1 SGDLS, CDR2 YYNGEE. The CDR3 spans 15 residues. Trimming took 0 bases from V and 5 from J, leaving 14 bases between them. CDR3 protein: CASSVDSGARETQYF. For the CDR3, the DNA is TGTGCCAGCAGCGTAGATTCGGGAGCTAGGGAGACCCAGTACTTC. Supplemented by reference TRBV9 and TRBJ2-5, the full variable domain reads DSGVTQTPKHLITATGQRVTLRCSPRSGDLSVYWYQQSLDQGLQFLIQYYNGEERAKGNILERFSAQQFPDLHSELNLSSLELGDSALYFCASSVDSGARETQYFGPGTRLLVL.

This clonotype was detected many times. V usage is TRBV6-2 or TRBV6-3 and J usage is TRBJ2-3; no clear D. Germline lookup yields CDR1 MNHEY and CDR2 SVGEGT. Trimming took off 4 bases at V and 0 bases at J, with 23 bases between the two ends. CDR3 length: 19 residues. CDR3 protein: CASSLLDPGERVSTDTQYF. CDR3 DNA: TGTGCCAGCAGTTTACTGGACCCAGGAGAACGAGTGAGCACAGATACGCAGTATTTT.

The chain uses TRBV11-3 and TRBJ2-2, with unresolved D. The CDR3 runs to 14 residues. CDR1 and CDR2 (germline): SGHNT, YENEEA. The ends were cut back, 5 bases at V and 9 bases at J, with 16 bases in the middle. The CDR3 region is CASSPDRKRWELFF. The CDR3 DNA reads as TGTGCCAGCAGCCCCGACCGGAAACGGTGGGAGCTGTTTTTT.

Note on this clonotype: Just one base apart from a much larger clone, this may be a read error. The chain recombines TRBV6-2 or TRBV6-3 with TRBJ2-1; D is uncertain. The CDR3 spans 14 residues. Germline values: CDR1 MNHEY, CDR2 SVGEGT. CDR3 in amino acids: CASWRSSSCNEQFF. The DNA for the CDR3 is TGTGCCAGCTGGCGGTCAAGCTCCTGCAATGAGCAGTTCTTC.

This clonotype appeared a few times. CDR3 sequence (DNA): TGCGCCAGCAGATACAGGGGGTTGGGTGGCACTGAAGCTTTCTTT. Protein product: CASRYRGLGGTEAFF. The rearrangement links TRBV4-1 to TRBJ1-1; 8 bases agree with TRBD1. Per germline, CDR1 MGHRA and CDR2 YSYEKL. The trim removed 6 bases at V and 4 bases at J, leaving 10 bases unmatched. CDR3 length equals 15 residues.

The rearrangement joins TRBV24-1 to TRBJ2-3, with D possibly TRBD1 on 5 matching bases. Germline V gene data show CDR1 as KGHDR and CDR2 as SFDVKD. V lost 1 base, J lost 5 bases, and 6 bases lay in between. The CDR3 runs 13 residues. The CDR3 DNA sequence: TGTGCCACCAGTGATTTAGGGGTAGATACGCAGTATTTT. Its protein is CATSDLGVDTQYF.

The chain employs TRBV3-1 and TRBJ2-1; D could derive from TRBD1 or TRBD2 (5 bases each). Trimming took off 0 bases at V and 9 bases at J, with 18 bases between the two ends. Per the germline V gene, CDR1 is LGHDT and CDR2 is YNNKEL (reference sequence). The CDR3 length is 16 residues. Written as DNA, the CDR3 is TGTGCCAGCAGCCAAGATGACCTAACTCCTGGGGGTGAGCAGTTCTTC. Translation gives CASSQDDLTPGGEQFF.

This clonotype was recorded many times. The gene calls are TRBV6-2 or TRBV6-3 and TRBJ2-7, with a weak D call TRBD1 (6 bases). This CDR3 region has 13 residues. V shed 8 bases and J shed 3 bases, with 14 bases lying between them. Germline V gene sequence: CDR1 MNHEY, CDR2 SVGEGT. CDR3 nucleotide sequence: TGTGCCAGCCGCCGGGACACCATCTACGAGCAGTACTTC. Encoded protein: CASRRDTIYEQYF.